These T cell receptor beta chains were read from a single sample in a study of OX40 agonist ivuxolimab in advanced cancers. The data were produced by immunoSEQ multiplex PCR, yet TCRdb's version contains in-frame clones alone and is incomplete. The sample lists 95,000 to 100,000 clones; about 80% were seen once. The sequencing used CD4+ or CD8+ T cells sorted from blood, collected in a trial of the OX40 agonist ivuxolimab. These TCRs come from an adult with an advanced solid tumor such as melanoma, head and neck, liver or kidney cancer. Each CDR3 is given with its conserved first and last residue. D genes are given only for firm matches. Clone sizes are given selectively: once, few, many, or a class where the clone is expanded.

size	V	D	J	CDR3	DNA
once	TRBV19	.	TRBJ1-5	CASMARGNQPQHF	TGTGCCAGTATGGCTCGAGGCAATCAGCCCCAGCATTTT
.	TRBV19	TRBD1	TRBJ1-2	CASNFRDRDGYTF	TGTGCCAGTAACTTTAGGGACAGAGATGGCTACACCTTC
.	TRBV5-1	.	TRBJ1-4	CASRLQGLTNEKLFF	TGCGCCAGCAGATTACAGGGACTAACTAATGAAAAACTGTTTTTT
.	TRBV10-3	TRBD1	TRBJ1-4	CAISPGTGPIRGEKLFF	TGTGCCATCAGCCCCGGGACAGGGCCCATCCGCGGTGAAAAACTGTTTTTT
.	TRBV11-2	.	TRBJ2-1	CASSLDPWAMSSYNEQFF	TGTGCCAGCAGCTTAGATCCTTGGGCTATGAGCTCCTACAATGAGCAGTTCTTC
.	TRBV7-7	.	TRBJ2-2	CASSLARVGELFF	TGTGCCAGCAGCTTAGCTCGGGTCGGGGAGCTGTTTTTT
.	TRBV5-6	.	TRBJ2-6	CASSRLGNSGANVLTF	TGTGCCAGCAGCCGATTGGGGAATTCTGGGGCCAACGTCCTGACTTTC
once	TRBV28	.	TRBJ2-5	CASNLATRGWGAQYF	TGTGCCAGCAACCTCGCGACTAGGGGTTGGGGGGCCCAGTACTTC
.	TRBV6-1	.	TRBJ1-2	CASSEAGLQESYTF	TGTGCCAGCAGTGAAGCTGGGTTACAGGAGAGCTACACCTTC
.	TRBV5-6	.	TRBJ2-7	CASSLVGHSGYF	TGTGCCAGCAGCTTGGTAGGACACAGCGGGTACTTC
.	TRBV30	.	TRBJ2-7	CAWSVGRGPLSEQYF	TGTGCCTGGAGTGTCGGCAGGGGACCCCTAAGCGAGCAGTACTTC
.	TRBV28	.	TRBJ2-5	CASSSPGKETQYF	TGTGCCAGCAGTTCGCCGGGAAAGGAGACCCAGTACTTC
.	TRBV15	.	TRBJ1-3	CATSIKGKRTGNTIYF	TGTGCCACCTCGATCAAGGGGAAAAGGACTGGAAACACCATATATTTT
.	TRBV7-2	.	TRBJ1-5	CASSLVSNQPQHF	TGTGCCAGCAGCTTAGTTAGCAATCAGCCCCAGCATTTT
few	TRBV7-2	.	TRBJ2-4	CASSLGGRGGDIQYF	TGTGCCAGCAGCTTAGGTGGCAGGGGAGGGGACATTCAGTACTTC
.	TRBV6-6	TRBD1	TRBJ1-2	CASSYPGQRLYGYTF	TGTGCCAGCAGTTACCCGGGACAGAGGCTCTATGGCTACACCTTC
.	TRBV2	.	TRBJ2-3	CASCKTGFTDTQYF	TGTGCCAGCTGTAAGACAGGATTCACAGATACGCAGTATTTT
.	TRBV6-1	.	TRBJ2-1	CATGTSYNEQFF	TGTGCCACCGGGACGAGTTACAATGAGCAGTTCTTC
.	TRBV14	TRBD1	TRBJ1-3	CASSQLTGGGNTIYF	TGTGCCAGCAGCCAGCTAACAGGGGGCGGAAACACCATATATTTT
.	TRBV28	TRBD2	TRBJ2-5	CASSSFGEGRETQYF	TGTGCCAGCAGTTCTTTTGGGGAGGGAAGGGAGACCCAGTACTTC
once	TRBV7-2	.	TRBJ2-3	CASSSSERNTQYF	TGTGCCAGCAGCTCAAGTGAGAGGAATACGCAGTATTTT
.	TRBV5-5	TRBD1	TRBJ1-5	CASSSWTGNQPQHF	TGTGCCAGCAGCTCGTGGACAGGGAATCAGCCCCAGCATTTT
few	TRBV9	.	TRBJ1-5	CASSVSSGFNQPQHF	TGTGCCAGCAGCGTATCCTCAGGCTTCAATCAGCCCCAGCATTTT
.	TRBV27	TRBD2	TRBJ2-1	CASRRGLAGDYEQFF	TGTGCCAGCAGACGGGGACTAGCGGGAGACTATGAGCAGTTCTTC
.	TRBV2	.	TRBJ2-1	CASRIRVLANEQFF	TGTGCCAGCAGAATCCGGGTCCTCGCCAATGAGCAGTTCTTC
.	TRBV15	.	TRBJ2-1	CATSRVRGSQQFF	TGTGCCACCAGCAGAGTACGTGGGAGTCAACAGTTCTTC
.	TRBV7-2	TRBD1	TRBJ1-6	CASSKRTGAINSPLHF	TGTGCCAGCAGCAAACGGACAGGGGCCATTAATTCACCCCTCCACTTT
.	TRBV6-5	TRBD1	TRBJ1-2	CASSSPGQSYGYTF	TGTGCCAGCAGCTCACCGGGACAGAGCTATGGCTACACCTTC
once	TRBV5-4	.	TRBJ2-3	CASSLGGSTDTQYF	TGTGCCAGCAGCTTGGGCGGGAGCACAGATACGCAGTATTTT
.	TRBV6-5	TRBD2	TRBJ2-1	CASSPRTSAYNEQFF	TGTGCCAGCAGCCCCCGGACTAGCGCATACAATGAGCAGTTCTTC
.	TRBV2	TRBD1	TRBJ2-7	CASRRDRGSYEQYF	TGTGCCAGCAGGAGGGACAGGGGATCTTACGAGCAGTACTTC
.	TRBV5-6	.	TRBJ1-5	CASSLWGVQPQHF	TGTGCCAGCAGCTTGTGGGGGGTTCAGCCCCAGCATTTT
.	TRBV7-2	.	TRBJ1-1	CASSFSQGNTEAFF	TGTGCCAGCAGCTTCTCGCAGGGGAACACTGAAGCTTTCTTT
.	TRBV15	.	TRBJ1-3	CATSRDDGGKGNTIYF	TGTGCCACCAGCAGAGATGACGGGGGAAAAGGAAACACCATATATTTT
.	TRBV28	TRBD2	TRBJ2-7	CASRMTSGPSYEQYF	TGTGCCAGCAGAATGACTAGCGGACCCTCCTACGAGCAGTACTTC
few	TRBV21-1	.	TRBJ2-1	CASIKGVEQFF	TGTGCCAGCATCAAGGGAGTCGAGCAGTTCTTC
.	TRBV27	TRBD1	TRBJ1-6	CASRIGGTGGGSPLHF	TGTGCCAGCAGAATTGGAGGGACAGGTGGTGGTTCACCCCTCCACTTT
.	TRBV9	.	TRBJ2-2	CASSAGQTGELFF	TGTGCCAGCAGCGCTGGACAGACCGGGGAGCTGTTTTTT
.	TRBV28	.	TRBJ2-2	CASSFLTDTGELFF	TGTGCCAGCAGTTTTCTGACAGACACCGGGGAGCTGTTTTTT
.	TRBV19	.	TRBJ2-7	CATRPTGPNHEQYF	TGTGCCACCCGTCCGACGGGTCCTAATCACGAGCAGTACTTC
.	TRBV18	.	TRBJ1-1	CASSPRTVNTEAFF	TGTGCCAGCTCACCTAGGACGGTGAACACTGAAGCTTTCTTT
.	TRBV11-2	.	TRBJ1-6	CASSLGTDSPLHF	TGTGCCAGCAGCTTAGGGACAGACTCACCCCTCCACTTT
.	TRBV5-1	.	TRBJ1-1	CASSAGYSAGNTEAFF	TGCGCCAGCAGCGCCGGATACTCGGCTGGGAACACTGAAGCTTTCTTT
few	TRBV5-1	TRBD2	TRBJ2-3	CASSLGRGVEDTQYF	TGCGCCAGCAGCTTAGGGCGGGGGGTTGAGGATACGCAGTATTTT
.	TRBV2	TRBD1	TRBJ2-1	CASNRDRDDEQFF	TGTGCCAGCAACCGGGACAGGGACGATGAGCAGTTCTTC
.	TRBV5-6	.	TRBJ1-2	CASSGTGTDYGYTF	TGTGCCAGCAGCGGAACCGGGACGGACTATGGCTACACCTTC
.	TRBV5-1	TRBD1	TRBJ1-2	CASSSGRGDGYTF	TGCGCCAGCAGCTCGGGCAGGGGGGATGGCTACACCTTC
.	TRBV4-2	TRBD2	TRBJ2-1	CASSQDERGYNEQFF	TGTGCCAGCAGCCAAGATGAGCGGGGTTACAATGAGCAGTTCTTC
.	TRBV7-3	.	TRBJ2-1	CASSRMTTSLYNEQFF	TGTGCCAGCAGCCGTATGACTACCAGCCTTTACAATGAGCAGTTCTTC
.	TRBV6-1	.	TRBJ2-7	CASTPRQDSYEQYF	TGTGCCAGCACACCGAGACAGGATTCCTACGAGCAGTACTTC
.	TRBV7-2	TRBD2	TRBJ2-1	CASRRTSGGNEQFF	TGTGCCAGCCGACGGACTAGCGGAGGCAATGAGCAGTTCTTC
.	TRBV5-4	.	TRBJ1-6	CASSLETAAGRVLHF	TGTGCCAGCAGCTTGGAGACAGCGGCCGGACGTGTCCTCCACTTT
few	TRBV7-9	.	TRBJ2-1	CASSPRVDPSLSYNEQFF	TGTGCCAGCAGCCCTAGGGTCGATCCTAGCCTCTCCTACAATGAGCAGTTCTTC